Each of the 8 T cell receptor beta chains below was sequenced from the same sample in a study of control samples from healthy donors and cancer patients. Assay: immunoSEQ multiplex PCR; the TCRdb copy retains only in-frame clones and omits some. The repertoire holds some 140,000 clones, with just under 95% as singletons. The sequencing sample was made of blood. The receptors stem from a man aged 40-55 years in good health.

The chain's CDR3 is CASSGTGRTEAFF. The CDR3 DNA reads TGCGCCAGCAGTGGTACGGGCCGCACTGAAGCTTTCTTT. The rearrangement uses TRBV5-1 and TRBJ1-1; D is undetermined. The length of the CDR3 is 13 residues. The germline gives CDR1 SGHRS, CDR2 YFSETQ. Between the trimmed V and J ends, which lost 5 bases and 4 bases, there was a span of 12 bases.

Only one count was recorded for this clone. V usage is TRBV25-1 and J usage is TRBJ2-1; 8 bases map to TRBD1. Germline V gene sequence: CDR1 MGHDK, CDR2 SYGVNS. V trimming: 6 bases; J trimming: 7 bases; junction bases outside the gene matches: 2. This CDR3 region has 12 residues. CDR3 residues: CASSYRGNEQFF. In DNA, the CDR3 is TGTGCCAGCAGCTACAGGGGGAATGAGCAGTTCTTC.

J is TRBJ1-5 and V is TRBV19; no clear D gene. The CDR3 length is 15 residues. Germline V gives CDR1 LNHDA, CDR2 SQIVND (reference sequence). The ends were cut back, 5 bases at V and 2 bases at J, with 13 bases in the middle. The CDR3 nucleotides are TGTGCCAGTAGTTACGACATTGGGGGCAATCAGCCCCAGCATTTT. Translating gives CASSYDIGGNQPQHF.

The chain couples TRBV30 to TRBJ2-3; 7 bases match TRBD1. The ends lost 0 bases at V and 3 bases at J; junction bases unmatched: 3. The CDR3 has 14 residues. Germline V CDR1 and CDR2: GTSNPN, SVGIG (reference sequence). For the CDR3, the DNA is TGTGCCTGGAGTGTACAGGGGAAGACAGATACGCAGTATTTT. Its translation: CAWSVQGKTDTQYF.

The chain employs TRBV12-5 and TRBJ2-2; either TRBD1 or TRBD2 may fit D (5 bases each). The CDR3 contains 16 residues. V shed 3 bases and J shed 6 bases, with 17 bases lying between them. Germline loops: CDR1 LGHNT, CDR2 FRNRAP. The CDR3 sequence: CASGLSGVGPAGELFF. CDR3 nucleotide sequence: TGTGCTAGTGGTTTAAGTGGAGTGGGACCCGCCGGGGAGCTGTTTTTT.

The gene calls are TRBV6-5 and TRBJ1-2, with D possibly matching TRBD1 (6 bases). CDR1 is MNHEY and CDR2 is SVGAGI in the germline V gene. CDR3 size: 14 residues. V was clipped by 5 bases and J by 10 bases, with 20 bases between them. The CDR3 region is CASSTGGHSSPYTF. CDR3 coding DNA: TGTGCCAGCAGTACCGGGGGACATTCATCCCCCTACACCTTC.

V is TRBV21-1 and J is TRBJ2-7; TRBD2, the table's D call, lacks a check against the DNA. TRBV21-1 is designated a pseudogene. The CDR3 is 15 amino acids. The CDR3: CASSKKAGGTYEQYF. For the CDR3, the DNA is TGTGCCAGCAGCAAAAAGGCGGGCGGGACCTACGAGCAGTACTTC.

On this clone itself: This sample also contains other DNA sequences that code for the same CDR3. The V call is TRBV19, the J call TRBJ1-1; the D gene is possibly TRBD1 (5 bases). CDR3 length: 14 amino acids. Trimming left V 5 bases short and J 5 bases short, with 15 bases between. The V gene's germline CDR1 is LNHDA and CDR2 SQIVND (reference sequence). CDR3 loop: CASSFGTGGTEAFF. The CDR3 DNA sequence: TGTGCCAGTAGTTTTGGGACCGGGGGGACTGAAGCTTTCTTT.